The 4 T cell receptor beta chains listed next were all sequenced from one sample in a study of cytomegalovirus exposure and HLA in healthy donors. TCRdb's table, derived via immunoSEQ multiplex PCR, lists solely in-frame clones and lacks some. The data contain some 170,000 clones, 87% of them singletons. The specimen was PBMCs. Receptor source: a woman aged 30 to 39 in good health and CMV-seronegative.

In its sample, this clone was seen a few times. The gene calls are TRBV20-1 and TRBJ1-1; weak D call: TRBD1 (6 bases). The ends were cut back, 4 bases at V and 8 bases at J, with 11 bases in the middle. The germline CDR1 and CDR2 sequences are DFQATT and SNEGSKA (reference sequence). This CDR3 is 11 amino acids long. The CDR3 DNA follows: TGCAGTGCTATTAGGACAGTCGAAGCTTTCTTT. Protein product: CSAIRTVEAFF.

V is TRBV15 and J is TRBJ1-4; 7 nucleotides match TRBD1. This CDR3 spans 14 amino acids. From germline, CDR1 is LNHNV and CDR2 YYDKDF (reference sequence). Trimming removed 3 bases from V and 7 bases from J; junction bases left unmatched: 5. DNA of the CDR3: TGTGCCACCAGCAGGATGCGACAGGGTGAAAAACTGTTTTTT. This translates into CATSRMRQGEKLFF.

V is TRBV29-1 and J is TRBJ2-2; 10 positions match TRBD2. J lost 7 bases, V lost 7 bases, and 9 bases had no gene match. CDR3 length: 14 residues. From germline, CDR1 is SQVTM and CDR2 ANQGSEA. The CDR3 here is CSARAGGLDGELFF. As DNA, the CDR3 is TGCAGCGCCAGAGCGGGGGGGCTAGACGGGGAGCTGTTTTTT.

The chain has TRBV7-6 and TRBJ2-7; D uncertain. This CDR3 spans 12 amino acids. Per germline, CDR1 SGHVS and CDR2 FNYEAQ. The V and J ends lost 8 bases and 0 bases respectively, with 8 bases between them. The CDR3 nucleotides read TGTGCCAGCGGCAGATCCTCCTACGAGCAGTACTTC. It codes for CASGRSSYEQYF.